This TCR beta chain was documented in a study of shared clonotypes between healthy human individuals. Naive CD8 populations comprised CD45RO-negative cells positively selected for CCR7, excluding terminally differentiated effector memory CD45RA+ cells. Using 200 ng DNA, 30,000 to 35,000 T cell genomes, the sorted-subset replicate PCRs were run. In the original processing: Sequence data from immunoSEQ were junction-only and lacked quality scores; consequently, filtering differed. Assay used: immunoSEQ multiplex PCR; TCRdb lists only in-frame clones, some missing. V and J calls and clone size are copied from that table; D and trimming were computed from the DNA. The table shows around 2.1 million clones, with just over 90% occurring only once. Study-wide points: Clonotype sharing among donors was expected to depend on sequencing depth.

On this clone itself: Its antigen is as yet unknown.

CDR3 size: 16 residues. Germline values: CDR1 SGHNT, CDR2 YENEEA. Trimming pared 5 bases from V and 4 bases from J, leaving 19 bases between. Sequencing was performed on naive CD8+ T cells from PBMCs. The origin of this receptor is a man between 18 and 35 years old in good health. Some clones in this sample may be carry-over from other donors' samples. The chain carries TRBV11-3 and TRBJ2-3; possibly TRBD2 for D (6 bases). CDR3 sequence (DNA): TGTGCCAGCAGCCGCAAATTCGGGCGGGACGCAGATACGCAGTATTTT. Translating gives CASSRKFGRDADTQYF.